The clone carrying this TCR beta chain was seen just once. The sample originates from a study of long-term antiretroviral therapy in people with HIV. The CDR3 is made up of 16 amino acids. Germline CDR1 reads SGHRS; CDR2 reads YFSETQ. Trimming pared 4 bases from V and 5 bases from J, leaving 22 bases between. Sequencing used immunoSEQ v3.0 at survey level. Measured with immunoSEQ multiplex PCR; TCRdb has only the in-frame clones, and not every one. The sample holds about 22,000 clones, about 86% seen once. The sequenced sample was unsorted PBMCs, obtained 1.3 years after starting antiretroviral therapy. This sequence originates from a man aged 55 to 70 with HIV. The chain links TRBV5-1 to TRBJ2-7, with D hard to call. The CDR3 region is CASSRMGNFAANEQYF. CDR3 coding DNA: TGCGCCAGCAGCCGGATGGGGAATTTCGCGGCAAACGAGCAGTACTTC.